The next 17 T cell receptor beta chains were all read from a single sample in a study of cytomegalovirus exposure and HLA in healthy donors. The primer mix had 60 Vbeta and 13 Jbeta primers. This table comes from immunoSEQ multiplex PCR, and its TCRdb copy is limited to in-frame clones, with some not included. The profile shows about 100,000 clones, roughly 79% of them singletons. The sample taken for sequencing was PBMCs. The receptors originated from a woman in her 40s in good health and CMV-seronegative.

The chain couples TRBV2 to TRBJ2-1, with 7 bases matching TRBD2. The length of the CDR3 is 20 residues. From germline, CDR1 is SNHLY and CDR2 FYNNEI. V was clipped by 8 bases and J by 0 bases; unmatched bases: 22. The CDR3 sequence: CASGIGMPAGLSSSYNEQFF. The CDR3 DNA follows: TGTGCCAGCGGTATCGGTATGCCAGCGGGGCTTTCCTCCTCCTACAATGAGCAGTTCTTC.

About this clone: The junction shows a germline mismatch at one end, possibly a read error. In the same sample, other DNA sequences code for this CDR3. The rearrangement uses TRBV6-5 and TRBJ1-2, with TRBD1 matching over 7 bases. Germline CDR1 MNHEY, CDR2 SVGAGI. The CDR3 length is 15 residues. The CDR3 bases are TGCGCCAGCAGTACCTCCAGGGGGTTTTCCTATGGCTACACCTTC. Amino acids: CASSTSRGFSYGYTF.

This clone has only one observation. The V call is TRBV18, the J call TRBJ2-1; 8 nucleotides align to TRBD2. The CDR3 spans 16 residues. V lost 6 bases to trimming and J lost 1 base; unmatched junction nucleotides: 8. CDR1 is KGHSH, CDR2 LQKENI, per germline. The CDR3 DNA sequence: TGTGCCAGCTCCGTAACGGAGCGGGGGTCCTACAATGAGCAGTTCTTC. Its protein is CASSVTERGSYNEQFF.

The CDR3 spells CASSFTGGRYEQYF. CDR3 DNA: TGTGCCAGCAGCTTTACAGGGGGTCGGTACGAGCAGTACTTC. The genes are TRBV7-9 and TRBJ2-7; 8 bases are shared with TRBD1. CDR1 and CDR2 (germline): SEHNR, FQNEAQ (reference sequence). The V gene end was trimmed by 3 bases and the J gene end by 4 bases; junction bases not matched to a gene: 5. CDR3 length: 14 residues.

There are a few counts of this clone. This chain connects TRBV21-1 to TRBJ2-3; TRBD2 reflects the table's D call only, with no check against the DNA. TRBV21-1 is assigned pseudogene status. The CDR3 is made up of 18 amino acids. The CDR3 region has the DNA TGTGCCAGCAGCAAAGGGGCGAAGCGGGGCAGCCCCGATAATACGCAGTATTTT. Protein product: CASSKGAKRGSPDNTQYF.

The V gene is TRBV25-1, the J gene TRBJ2-3; D unresolved. CDR3 length: 13 residues. V dropped 3 bases and J dropped 2 bases, with 6 bases sitting between them. Germline loops: CDR1 MGHDK, CDR2 SYGVNS. This CDR3 is CASSEPYTDTQYF. In DNA, the CDR3 is TGTGCCAGCAGTGAGCCCTACACAGATACGCAGTATTTT.

The chain joins TRBV29-1 to TRBJ2-7; 9 nucleotides align to TRBD2. V was pared by 1 base and J by 2 bases, with 3 bases of the junction left unmatched. The CDR3 is 14 residues long. In germline, CDR1 is SQVTM, CDR2 ANQGSEA. CDR3 nucleotide sequence: TGCAGCGTTGAAGGGACTAGCGAGACCTACGAGCAGTACTTC. Residues: CSVEGTSETYEQYF.

This clone occurred a few times. The chain links TRBV21-1 to TRBJ2-7; the listed D gene, TRBD1, was not tested against the DNA. TRBV21-1 is termed a pseudogene. The CDR3 totals 18 residues. Here the CDR3 DNA reads TGTGCCAGCAGCAAAAGTGGGCCTACAGGGTGGGGATCCCACGAGCAGTACTTC. Amino acid sequence: CASSKSGPTGWGSHEQYF.

The rearrangement joins TRBV5-5 to TRBJ2-5; D is ambiguous. The ends were cut back, 1 base at V and 3 bases at J, with 13 bases in the middle. The CDR3 totals 15 residues. The germline gives CDR1 SGHKS, CDR2 YYEKEE (reference sequence). CDR3 protein: CASSLSPVLEETQYF. The CDR3 nucleotides read TGTGCCAGCAGCTTGTCCCCAGTGCTTGAAGAGACCCAGTACTTC.

This clone showed up just a few times. The chain links TRBV11-3 to TRBJ1-1, with 10 bases that match TRBD1. The CDR3 extends over 17 amino acids. The germline V gene has CDR1 SGHNT and CDR2 YENEEA. The ends lost 6 bases at V and 0 bases at J; junction bases unmatched: 10. CDR3 region: CASRPGQGDFMNTEAFF. CDR3 sequence (DNA): TGTGCCAGCAGACCCGGACAGGGGGATTTTATGAACACTGAAGCTTTCTTT. The complete variable domain, with remaining parts taken from reference TRBV11-3 and TRBJ1-1, reads EAGVVQSPRYKIIEKKQPVAFWCNPISGHNTLYWYLQNLGQGPELLIRYENEEAVDDSQLPKDRFSAERLKGVDSTLKIQPAELGDSAVYLCASRPGQGDFMNTEAFFGQGTRLTVV.

The gene calls are TRBV7-9 and TRBJ2-7, with TRBD2 matching over 15 bases. Unmatched junction bases numbered 8, after V lost 5 bases and J lost 6 bases. There are 16 residues in the CDR3. The V gene's germline CDR1 is SEHNR and CDR2 FQNEAQ (reference sequence). The CDR3 DNA reads TGTGCCAGCAGCCGGACTAGCGGGGGGGCTTACGGCGAGCAGTACTTC. Protein product: CASSRTSGGAYGEQYF.

This clone has a single count. V gene TRBV28 combines with J gene TRBJ1-1; D remains ambiguous. Trimming took 1 base from V and 1 from J, leaving 16 bases between them. The CDR3 has 17 amino acids. Germline V gene data show CDR1 as MDHEN and CDR2 as SYDVKM. For the CDR3, the DNA is TGTGCCAGCAGTTTATTGTACAGCCCCGGCTCGAACACTGAAGCTTTCTTT. As protein: CASSLLYSPGSNTEAFF.

V and J are TRBV4-2 and TRBJ1-4; D possibly corresponds to TRBD1 (5 bases). V was cut by 0 bases and J by 8 bases, with 13 bases left in between. The germline gives CDR1 LGHNA, CDR2 YNFKEQ. The CDR3 consists of 15 residues. Here the CDR3 reads CASSQESRDGEKLFF. DNA for the CDR3: TGTGCCAGCAGCCAAGAGTCCAGGGATGGGGAAAAACTGTTTTTT.

The V and J genes are TRBV7-8 and TRBJ2-5, with D possibly matching TRBD2 (5 bases). V was pared by 2 bases and J by 1 base, with 8 bases between. Germline CDR1 reads SGHVS; CDR2 reads FQNEAQ. The CDR3 contains 14 residues. In DNA, the CDR3 is TGTGCCAGCAGCTTACGGGGATTCCAAGAGACCCAGTACTTC. It translates to CASSLRGFQETQYF.

V gene TRBV28 combines with J gene TRBJ2-7, with D unclear. The CDR3 sequence is 12 residues long. V lost 10 bases, J lost 2 bases, and 12 bases lay in between. CDR1 and CDR2 from the germline V gene are MDHEN and SYDVKM. This CDR3 reads CATRLFPYEQYF. The CDR3 nucleotides read TGTGCCACTAGACTTTTCCCCTACGAGCAGTACTTC.

This clone has a handful of counts. This sequence joins TRBV5-4 and TRBJ2-5, with a tentative D call TRBD2 (6 bases). With 3 bases removed from V and 2 bases from J, the gap between germline ends came to 8 bases. CDR1 and CDR2 from the germline V gene are SGHNT and YYREEE (reference sequence). CDR3 length equals 13 residues. DNA of the CDR3: TGTGCCAGCAGCTGGAGGGAACAAGAGACCCAGTACTTC. It yields the protein CASSWREQETQYF.

The gene calls are TRBV27 and TRBJ2-3, with TRBD2 as a possible D gene (5 bases). The V gene's germline CDR1 is MNHEY and CDR2 SMNVEV (reference sequence). With 4 bases removed from V and 8 bases from J, the gap between germline ends came to 13 bases. The CDR3 consists of 13 residues. CDR3: CASSYSEVGTQYF. The DNA for the CDR3 is TGTGCCAGCAGTTATAGCGAGGTCGGTACGCAGTATTTT.